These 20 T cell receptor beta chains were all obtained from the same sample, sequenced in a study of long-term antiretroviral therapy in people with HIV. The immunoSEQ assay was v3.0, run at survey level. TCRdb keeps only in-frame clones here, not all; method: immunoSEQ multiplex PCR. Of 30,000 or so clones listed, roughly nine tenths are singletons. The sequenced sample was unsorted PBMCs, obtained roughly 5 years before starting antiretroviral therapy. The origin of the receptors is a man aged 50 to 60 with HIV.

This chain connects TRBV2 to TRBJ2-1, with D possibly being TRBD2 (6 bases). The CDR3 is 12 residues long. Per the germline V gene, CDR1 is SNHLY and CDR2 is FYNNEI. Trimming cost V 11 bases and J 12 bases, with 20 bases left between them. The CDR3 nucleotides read TGTGCCGGGCGGGACCGACCGGCAGGGCAGTTCTTC. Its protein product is CAGRDRPAGQFF.

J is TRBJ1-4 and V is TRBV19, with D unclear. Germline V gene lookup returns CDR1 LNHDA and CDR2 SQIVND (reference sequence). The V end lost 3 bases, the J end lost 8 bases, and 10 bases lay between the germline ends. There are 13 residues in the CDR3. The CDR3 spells CASSIAGSEKLFF. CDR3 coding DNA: TGTGCCAGTAGTATCGCGGGTAGCGAAAAACTGTTTTTT. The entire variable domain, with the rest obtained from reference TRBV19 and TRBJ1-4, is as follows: DGGITQSPKYLFRKEGQNVTLSCEQNLNHDAMYWYRQDPGQGLRLIYYSQIVNDFQKGDIAEGYSVSREKKESFPLTVTSAQKNPTAFYLCASSIAGSEKLFFGSGTQLSVL.

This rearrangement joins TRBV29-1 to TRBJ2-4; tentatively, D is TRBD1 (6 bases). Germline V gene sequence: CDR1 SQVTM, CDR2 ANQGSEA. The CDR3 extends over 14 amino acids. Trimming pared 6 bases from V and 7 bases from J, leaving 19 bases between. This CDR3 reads CSVQGGDSGNIQYF. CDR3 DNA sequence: TGCAGCGTCCAAGGGGGTGACTCTGGGAACATTCAGTACTTC.

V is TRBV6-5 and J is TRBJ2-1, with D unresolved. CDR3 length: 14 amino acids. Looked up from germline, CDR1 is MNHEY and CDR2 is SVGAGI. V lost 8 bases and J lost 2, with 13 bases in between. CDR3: CASRRAGPYNEQFF. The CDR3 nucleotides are TGTGCCAGCCGTCGTGCCGGACCCTACAATGAGCAGTTCTTC.

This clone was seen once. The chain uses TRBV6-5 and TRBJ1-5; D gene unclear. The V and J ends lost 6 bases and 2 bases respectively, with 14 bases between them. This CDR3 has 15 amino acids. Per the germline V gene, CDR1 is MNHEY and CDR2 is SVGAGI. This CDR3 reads CASSLVASGNQPQHF. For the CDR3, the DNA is TGTGCCAGCAGCCTGGTTGCCAGCGGCAATCAGCCCCAGCATTTT.

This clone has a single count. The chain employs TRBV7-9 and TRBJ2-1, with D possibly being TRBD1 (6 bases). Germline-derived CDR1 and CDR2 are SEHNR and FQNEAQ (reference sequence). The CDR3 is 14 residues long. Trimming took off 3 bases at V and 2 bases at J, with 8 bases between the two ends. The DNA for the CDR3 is TGTGCCAGCAGCTTGGCAGGGGCCTACAATGAGCAGTTCTTC. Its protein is CASSLAGAYNEQFF.

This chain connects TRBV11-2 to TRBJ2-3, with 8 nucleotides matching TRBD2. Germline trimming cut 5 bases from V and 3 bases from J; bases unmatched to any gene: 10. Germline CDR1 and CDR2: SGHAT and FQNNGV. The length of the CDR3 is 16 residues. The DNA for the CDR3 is TGTGCCAGCAGCCCCAACGCGGGCGGGAGGACAGATACGCAGTATTTT. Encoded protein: CASSPNAGGRTDTQYF.

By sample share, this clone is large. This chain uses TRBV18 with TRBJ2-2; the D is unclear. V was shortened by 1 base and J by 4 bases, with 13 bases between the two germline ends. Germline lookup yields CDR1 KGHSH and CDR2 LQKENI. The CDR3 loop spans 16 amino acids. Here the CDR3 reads CASSPLAHWGTGELFF. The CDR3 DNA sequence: TGTGCCAGCTCACCACTCGCCCACTGGGGCACCGGGGAGCTGTTTTTT.

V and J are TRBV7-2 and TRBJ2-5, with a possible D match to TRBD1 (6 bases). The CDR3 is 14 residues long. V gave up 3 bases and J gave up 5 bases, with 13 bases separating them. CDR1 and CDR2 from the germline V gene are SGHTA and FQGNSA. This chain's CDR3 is CASSFVQGLETQYF. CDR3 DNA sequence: TGTGCCAGCAGCTTCGTGCAGGGGTTGGAGACCCAGTACTTC.

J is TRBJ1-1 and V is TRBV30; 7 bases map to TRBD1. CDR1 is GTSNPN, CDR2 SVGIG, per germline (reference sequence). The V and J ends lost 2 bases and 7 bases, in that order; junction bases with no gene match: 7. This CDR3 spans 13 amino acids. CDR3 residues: CAWSSGQVGEAFF. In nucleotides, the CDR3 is TGTGCCTGGAGTTCCGGACAGGTCGGTGAAGCTTTCTTT.

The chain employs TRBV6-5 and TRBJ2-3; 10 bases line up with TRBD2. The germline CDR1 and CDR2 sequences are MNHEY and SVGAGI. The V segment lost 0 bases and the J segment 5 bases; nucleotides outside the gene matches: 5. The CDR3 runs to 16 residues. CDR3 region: CASSYSLAGAQDTQYF. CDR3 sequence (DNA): TGTGCCAGCAGTTACTCGCTAGCGGGAGCCCAAGATACGCAGTATTTT.

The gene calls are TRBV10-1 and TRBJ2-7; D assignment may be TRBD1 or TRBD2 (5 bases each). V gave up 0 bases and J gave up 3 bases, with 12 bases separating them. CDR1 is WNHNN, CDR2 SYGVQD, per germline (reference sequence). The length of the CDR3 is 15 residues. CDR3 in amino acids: CASSESRGDDYEQYF. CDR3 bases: TGCGCCAGCAGTGAGTCAAGAGGGGACGACTACGAGCAGTACTTC.

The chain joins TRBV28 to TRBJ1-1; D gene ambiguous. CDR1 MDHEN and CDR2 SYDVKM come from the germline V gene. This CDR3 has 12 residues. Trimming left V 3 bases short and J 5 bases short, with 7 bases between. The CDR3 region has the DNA TGTGCCAGCAGTTTTGGGAGGACTGAAGCTTTCTTT. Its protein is CASSFGRTEAFF. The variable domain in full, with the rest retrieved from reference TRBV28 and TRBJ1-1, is DVKVTQSSRYLVKRTGEKVFLECVQDMDHENMFWYRQDPGLGLRLIYFSYDVKMKEKGDIPEGYSVSREKKERFSLILESASTNQTSMYLCASSFGRTEAFFGQGTRLTVV.

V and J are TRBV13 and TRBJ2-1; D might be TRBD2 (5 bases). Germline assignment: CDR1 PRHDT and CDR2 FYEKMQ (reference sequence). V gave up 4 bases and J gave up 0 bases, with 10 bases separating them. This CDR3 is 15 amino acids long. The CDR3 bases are TGTGCCAGCAGCTCAGGACTGAGCTCCTACAATGAGCAGTTCTTC. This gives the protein CASSSGLSSYNEQFF.

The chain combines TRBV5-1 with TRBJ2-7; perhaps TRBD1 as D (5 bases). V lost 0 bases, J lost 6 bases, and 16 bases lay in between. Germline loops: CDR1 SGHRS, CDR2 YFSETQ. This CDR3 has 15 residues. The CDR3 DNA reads TGCGCCAGCAGCTTGGCCCCCGAAGGGGTTGGCGAGCAGTACTTC. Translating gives CASSLAPEGVGEQYF.

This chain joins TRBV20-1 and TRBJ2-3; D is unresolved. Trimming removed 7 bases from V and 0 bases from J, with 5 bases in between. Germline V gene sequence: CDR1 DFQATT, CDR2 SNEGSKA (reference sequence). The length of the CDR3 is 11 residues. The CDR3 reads CSVPSTDTQYF. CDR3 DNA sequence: TGCAGTGTTCCTAGCACAGATACGCAGTATTTT.

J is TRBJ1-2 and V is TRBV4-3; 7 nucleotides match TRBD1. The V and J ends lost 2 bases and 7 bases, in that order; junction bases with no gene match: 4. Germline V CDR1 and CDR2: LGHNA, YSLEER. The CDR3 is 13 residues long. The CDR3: CASSQTGEPGYTF. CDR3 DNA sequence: TGCGCCAGCAGCCAAACAGGGGAACCTGGCTACACCTTC.

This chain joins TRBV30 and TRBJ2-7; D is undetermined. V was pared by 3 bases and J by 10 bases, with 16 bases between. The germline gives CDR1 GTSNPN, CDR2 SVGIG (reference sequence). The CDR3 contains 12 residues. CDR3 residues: CAWSPKRLPQYF. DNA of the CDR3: TGTGCCTGGAGCCCAAAGAGGCTACCCCAGTACTTC. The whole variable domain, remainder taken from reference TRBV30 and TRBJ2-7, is SQTIHQWPATLVQPVGSPLSLECTVEGTSNPNLYWYRQAAGRGLQLLFYSVGIGQISSEVPQNLSASRPQDRQFILSSKKLLLSDSGFYLCAWSPKRLPQYFGPGTRLTVT.

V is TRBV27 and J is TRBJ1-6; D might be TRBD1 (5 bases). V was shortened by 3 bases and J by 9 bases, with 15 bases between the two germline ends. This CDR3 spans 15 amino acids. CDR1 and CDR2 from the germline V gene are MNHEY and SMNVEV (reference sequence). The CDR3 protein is CASSFWDLGPSPLHF. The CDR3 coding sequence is TGTGCCAGCAGTTTCTGGGACCTAGGGCCTTCACCCCTCCACTTT.

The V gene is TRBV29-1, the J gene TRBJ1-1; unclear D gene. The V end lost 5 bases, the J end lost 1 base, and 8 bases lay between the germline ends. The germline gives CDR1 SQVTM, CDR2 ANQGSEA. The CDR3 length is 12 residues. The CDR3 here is CSVFKGNTEAFF. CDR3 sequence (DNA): TGCAGCGTTTTTAAGGGGAACACTGAAGCTTTCTTT.